The 21 T cell receptor beta chains given below trace back to one sample, sequenced in a study of CD8 T cells in ankylosing spondylitis. Study-level findings and limits: For ankylosing spondylitis blood, a TCR beta motif of under 10 highly homologous variants appeared characteristic.

MiXCR, applied by TCRdb to the 5' RACE reads, yields one record per CDR3 protein. Among under 950,000 distinct CDR3 sequences listed, under 20% were seen once. Antigens for these TCRs are unknown. Source material: blood, either unsorted or a sorted T cell fraction (not recorded which). These receptors came from a male donor with ankylosing spondylitis.

This clonotype was recorded a few times. This rearrangement joins TRBV20-1 to TRBJ2-1; no reliable D call. The CDR3 sequence is 15 residues long. The V end lost 6 bases, the J end lost 2 bases, and 17 bases lay between the germline ends. Germline V CDR1 and CDR2: DFQATT, SNEGSKA (reference sequence). CDR3 in amino acids: CSAQTSHTPYNEQFF. DNA for the CDR3: TGCAGTGCCCAGACTTCCCACACCCCCTACAATGAGCAGTTCTTC.

The chain carries TRBV3-1 and TRBJ2-3; TRBD2 is a possible D gene (6 bases). Germline CDR1 reads LGHDT; CDR2 reads YNNKEL (reference sequence). The CDR3 length is 15 residues. Trimming left V 0 bases short and J 5 bases short, with 12 bases between. CDR3 nucleotide sequence: TGTGCCAGCAGCCAAGATGTGACTAGTCAAGATACGCAGTATTTT. Residues: CASSQDVTSQDTQYF.

The J gene is TRBJ2-5, the V gene TRBV11-2; 9 bases line up with TRBD2. V shed 9 bases and J 4 bases; nucleotides not matched to a gene: 9. CDR3 length equals 14 residues. CDR1 SGHAT and CDR2 FQNNGV come from the germline V gene. The CDR3 sequence: CASAGGLAGETQYF. In nucleotides, the CDR3 is TGTGCCAGTGCCGGGGGACTAGCCGGAGAGACCCAGTACTTC.

The rearrangement uses TRBV27 and TRBJ2-5; D could derive from TRBD1 or TRBD2 (5 bases each). The CDR3 spans 15 residues. V shed 5 bases and J shed 4 bases, with 17 bases lying between them. Germline V lookup: CDR1 MNHEY, CDR2 SMNVEV (reference sequence). The CDR3 DNA sequence: TGTGCCAGCAGTCCCGGGACCGCCCCGGGAGAGACCCAGTACTTC. This encodes CASSPGTAPGETQYF.

This clonotype was seen repeatedly, ten times or more. The chain joins TRBV20-1 to TRBJ1-1, with D unclear. Trimming took off 3 bases at V and 1 base at J, with 9 bases between the two ends. The germline gives CDR1 DFQATT, CDR2 SNEGSKA (reference sequence). The CDR3 contains 13 residues. CDR3 protein: CSAREGGNTEAFF. CDR3 coding DNA: TGCAGTGCTAGGGAGGGAGGGAACACTGAAGCTTTCTTT.

This clonotype was seen more than once but under ten times. The chain employs TRBV7-7 and TRBJ2-1; D is undetermined. This CDR3 has 16 amino acids. CDR1 and CDR2 (germline): SSHAT, FNYEAQ (reference sequence). V was shortened by 3 bases and J by 2 bases, with 14 bases between the two germline ends. DNA for the CDR3: TGTGCCAGCAGCTTCGGACCGCTATCCCCCTACAATGAGCAGTTCTTC. It yields the protein CASSFGPLSPYNEQFF.

A few counts support this clonotype. The chain recombines TRBV12-3 or TRBV12-4 with TRBJ2-7; D tentatively fits TRBD1 or TRBD2 (5 bases each). The CDR3 runs 16 residues. Trimming left V 0 bases short and J 4 bases short, with 16 bases between. The CDR3 nucleotides are TGTGCCAGCAGTTTAGCGCGTCGAGGGGACGGGTACGAGCAGTACTTC. It translates to CASSLARRGDGYEQYF.

V is TRBV7-9 and J is TRBJ1-5; possibly TRBD1 for D (6 bases). V was shortened by 5 bases and J by 4 bases, with 12 bases between the two germline ends. The germline V gene encodes CDR1 SEHNR and CDR2 FQNEAQ (reference sequence). The CDR3 loop spans 14 amino acids. The CDR3 spells CASSATGPNQPQHF. CDR3 bases: TGTGCCAGCAGCGCGACAGGACCTAATCAGCCCCAGCATTTT.

This clonotype has a handful of counts. This chain joins TRBV12-3 or TRBV12-4 and TRBJ2-5, with TRBD1 as a possible D gene (6 bases). The V and J ends lost 4 bases and 1 base respectively, with 19 bases between them. This CDR3 has 17 residues. Here the CDR3 reads CASSSSTGKTGQETQYF. The DNA for the CDR3 is TGTGCCAGCAGTTCCTCGACAGGCAAGACTGGCCAAGAGACCCAGTACTTC.

CDR3 in amino acids: CSAISGTGSYEQYF. DNA for the CDR3: TGCAGTGCCATTTCCGGGACAGGGAGCTACGAGCAGTACTTC. The chain combines TRBV20-1 with TRBJ2-7; 9 bases map to TRBD1. CDR3 size: 14 residues. The germline gives CDR1 DFQATT, CDR2 SNEGSKA (reference sequence). Unmatched junction bases numbered 9, after V lost 6 bases and J lost 3 bases.

This clonotype was picked up a small number of times. The chain uses TRBV5-1 and TRBJ1-1, with 7 nucleotides matching TRBD1. The CDR3 runs 14 residues. Germline V lookup: CDR1 SGHRS, CDR2 YFSETQ. V shed 6 bases and J 4 bases; nucleotides not matched to a gene: 9. Written as DNA, the CDR3 is TGCGCCAGCAAAGACTACAGGGGTGGCACTGAAGCTTTCTTT. Its translation is CASKDYRGGTEAFF. Full variable domain (outside the CDR3, taken from reference TRBV5-1 and TRBJ1-1): KAGVTQTPRYLIKTRGQQVTLSCSPISGHRSVSWYQQTPGQGLQFLFEYFSETQRNKGNFPGRFSGRQFSNSRSEMNVSTLELGDSALYLCASKDYRGGTEAFFGQGTRLTVV.

The gene calls are TRBV20-1 and TRBJ2-3, with D perhaps assigned TRBD1 or TRBD2 (8 bases each). Trimming cost V 1 base and J 5 bases, with 13 bases left between them. This CDR3 contains 14 residues. CDR1 and CDR2 (germline): DFQATT, SNEGSKA (reference sequence). This CDR3 is CSARGTGTRDTQYF. In DNA, the CDR3 is TGCAGTGCTAGAGGGACAGGGACTAGAGATACGCAGTATTTT.

The rearrangement links TRBV12-3 or TRBV12-4 to TRBJ1-1, with TRBD1 matching 7 bases. The CDR3 has 14 residues. The ends lost 5 bases at V and 7 bases at J; junction bases unmatched: 10. The CDR3 spells CASSRDSLKGEAFF. DNA for the CDR3: TGTGCCAGCAGTCGGGACAGCCTCAAGGGTGAAGCTTTCTTT.

V is TRBV7-9 and J is TRBJ2-2, with TRBD1 matching over 7 bases. The CDR3 totals 12 residues. Germline CDR1 is SEHNR and CDR2 is FQNEAQ (reference sequence). The trim removed 7 bases at V and 7 bases at J, leaving 3 bases unmatched. CDR3 bases: TGTGCCAGCACCCAGGGGGACGGGGAGCTGTTTTTT. This sequence encodes CASTQGDGELFF.

This sequence joins TRBV20-1 and TRBJ2-5; 8 nucleotides agree with TRBD2. This CDR3 spans 14 amino acids. Germline-derived CDR1 and CDR2 are DFQATT and SNEGSKA (reference sequence). V lost 4 bases and J lost 3; bases outside the gene matches: 7. The CDR3 spells CSANPSGRKETQYF. The DNA for the CDR3 is TGCAGTGCTAATCCCAGCGGGAGAAAAGAGACCCAGTACTTC.

This clonotype occurred a few times. The rearrangement uses TRBV7-9 and TRBJ1-1, with D perhaps matching TRBD1 (6 bases). Germline CDR1 reads SEHNR; CDR2 reads FQNEAQ (reference sequence). Trimming left V 7 bases short and J 0 bases short, with 18 bases between. The CDR3 sequence is 16 residues long. For the CDR3, the DNA is TGTGCCAGCACCCATGGAACAGGGCTTATGAACACTGAAGCTTTCTTT. It codes for CASTHGTGLMNTEAFF. Full variable domain (outside the CDR3, taken from reference TRBV7-9 and TRBJ1-1): DTGVSQNPRHKITKRGQNVTFRCDPISEHNRLYWYRQTLGQGPEFLTYFQNEAQLEKSRLLSDRFSAERPKGSFSTLEIQRTEQGDSAMYLCASTHGTGLMNTEAFFGQGTRLTVV.

This clonotype was recorded a few times. The V and J genes are TRBV2 and TRBJ1-2, with unresolved D. V was pared by 8 bases and J by 4 bases, with 14 bases between. CDR1 and CDR2 from the germline V gene are SNHLY and FYNNEI. There are 13 residues in the CDR3. The CDR3, as DNA: TGTGCCAGCCCCAGACGGACGTCCTATGGCTACACCTTC. Translated: CASPRRTSYGYTF.

This clonotype was counted a few times. The CDR3 DNA sequence: TGTGCCAGCAGCGCGGGACAGGGTTTGAGCAATCAGCCCCAGCATTTT. Amino acid sequence: CASSAGQGLSNQPQHF. The V call is TRBV7-2, the J call TRBJ1-5, with 9 bases aligning to TRBD1. The CDR3 has 16 residues. Germline V gives CDR1 SGHTA, CDR2 FQGNSA. V trimming: 5 bases; J trimming: 1 base; junction bases outside the gene matches: 6.

There are many counts of this clonotype. This chain connects TRBV20-1 to TRBJ1-2; 12 bases match TRBD1. The CDR3 runs to 17 residues. In germline, CDR1 is DFQATT, CDR2 SNEGSKA (reference sequence). The J segment lost 8 bases and the V segment lost 0 bases, leaving 13 bases of the junction unmatched. The CDR3 loop is CSARDRDRGLGIWGYTF. In nucleotides, the CDR3 is TGCAGTGCTAGAGATAGGGACAGGGGGCTAGGGATTTGGGGCTACACCTTC.

This clonotype was picked up many times. The chain couples TRBV7-9 to TRBJ2-7, with a possible D match to TRBD1 (6 bases). CDR1 is SEHNR and CDR2 is FQNEAQ in the germline V gene (reference sequence). V lost 1 base, J lost 0 bases, and 13 bases lay in between. The CDR3 is made up of 16 amino acids. The CDR3 sequence is CASSLVLGAYSYEQYF. The CDR3 DNA reads as TGTGCCAGCAGCTTAGTGTTGGGGGCCTACTCCTACGAGCAGTACTTC. Supplemented by reference TRBV7-9 and TRBJ2-7, the full variable domain reads DTGVSQNPRHKITKRGQNVTFRCDPISEHNRLYWYRQTLGQGPEFLTYFQNEAQLEKSRLLSDRFSAERPKGSFSTLEIQRTEQGDSAMYLCASSLVLGAYSYEQYFGPGTRLTVT.

This chain connects TRBV3-1 to TRBJ1-1; TRBD1 matches 7 bases. The CDR3 covers 13 residues. V dropped 6 bases and J dropped 1; count of bases not matched to a gene: 2. Germline CDR1 LGHDT, CDR2 YNNKEL (reference sequence). The CDR3 sequence: CASRRDRNTEAFF. As DNA, the CDR3 is TGTGCCAGCAGAAGGGACAGGAACACTGAAGCTTTCTTT.